The 11 T cell receptor beta chains reported below all come from one sample, sequenced in a study of T cells in Graves' hyperthyroidism and ophthalmopathy. From RNA transcripts, TCR beta CDR3 regions were amplified. TCR CDR3 underwent first-round RT-PCR with the HTBI primer set. In TCRdb, the multiplex PCR reads were re-called with MiXCR into one record per CDR3 protein. The table includes hundreds of thousands of distinct CDR3 sequences, 13% to 15% detected once. The sample was blood. All receptors derive from a woman aged 60-75 years with Graves' ophthalmopathy.

This clonotype was counted many times. This sequence joins TRBV28 and TRBJ2-7, with D uncertain. Germline CDR1 is MDHEN and CDR2 is SYDVKM. V gave up 6 bases and J gave up 1 base, with 7 bases separating them. The CDR3 runs 12 residues. CDR3 loop: CASSLSSYEQYF. Here the CDR3 DNA reads TGTGCCAGCAGCCTCAGTTCCTACGAGCAGTACTTC.

This clonotype was observed a few times. The chain recombines TRBV30 with TRBJ1-4; 7 bases are a match to TRBD1. J gave up 8 bases and V 0 bases, and 9 bases lay outside the gene matches. Germline V gene lookup returns CDR1 GTSNPN and CDR2 SVGIG (reference sequence). The CDR3 runs 15 residues. In DNA, the CDR3 is TGTGCCTGGAGTGTAAGGGGGCACCGCGGGGAAAAACTGTTTTTT. Translated: CAWSVRGHRGEKLFF.

In this sample, this clonotype turned up many times. The chain couples TRBV19 to TRBJ2-1, with 11 bases lining up with TRBD2. CDR1 LNHDA and CDR2 SQIVND come from the germline V gene (reference sequence). V shed 1 base, J shed 0 bases, and the junction held 8 bases outside the gene matches. The CDR3 covers 19 residues. This CDR3 is CASSIGGLAGGRSYNEQFF. Written as DNA, the CDR3 is TGTGCCAGTAGTATAGGGGGCCTAGCGGGAGGCCGCTCCTACAATGAGCAGTTCTTC.

The J gene is TRBJ2-1, the V gene TRBV5-1, with TRBD2 matching 11 bases. Looked up from germline, CDR1 is SGHRS and CDR2 is YFSETQ. The V segment lost 2 bases and the J segment 8 bases; nucleotides outside the gene matches: 6. This CDR3 spans 15 amino acids. Written as DNA, the CDR3 is TGCGCCAGCAGCTTCGGGACTAGCGGTAACGATGAGCAGTTCTTC. Its protein product is CASSFGTSGNDEQFF.

This chain joins TRBV12-5 and TRBJ2-2; D might be TRBD2 (5 bases). V lost 6 bases and J lost 3, with 17 bases in between. This CDR3 is 16 amino acids long. The germline V gene has CDR1 LGHNT and CDR2 FRNRAP. CDR3 sequence: CASGREGLMDTGELFF. The CDR3 DNA reads TGTGCTAGTGGCCGAGAGGGTTTGATGGACACCGGGGAGCTGTTTTTT.

This chain uses TRBV28 with TRBJ2-1; 11 nucleotides match TRBD2. CDR1 and CDR2 (germline): MDHEN, SYDVKM. The V and J ends lost 6 bases and 7 bases, in that order; junction bases with no gene match: 8. This CDR3 has 15 residues. The CDR3 loop is CASRITSGGVNEQFF. In DNA, the CDR3 is TGTGCCAGCAGGATCACTAGCGGGGGCGTAAATGAGCAGTTCTTC.

V usage is TRBV24-1 and J usage is TRBJ2-3, with 7 bases lining up with TRBD1. This CDR3 contains 16 residues. Germline CDR1 and CDR2: KGHDR and SFDVKD. Trimming at V came to 1 base and at J to 5 bases, leaving 8 bases not matched to a gene. The CDR3 region is CATSDLTKGAEDTQYF. The CDR3 DNA follows: TGTGCCACCAGTGATTTAACCAAGGGGGCGGAAGATACGCAGTATTTT.

The genes are TRBV11-2 and TRBJ2-3; TRBD1 matches at 8 bases. Trimming cost V 5 bases and J 7 bases; bases outside gene matches: 11. The CDR3 runs 15 residues. CDR1 is SGHAT and CDR2 is FQNNGV in the germline V gene. CDR3 DNA sequence: TGTGCCAGCAGCGGAGGGACAGGTAGCACGAATACGCAGTATTTT. It specifies CASSGGTGSTNTQYF.

V gene TRBV11-3 combines with J gene TRBJ2-7; TRBD2 is a possible D gene (5 bases). The CDR3 spans 13 residues. V was clipped by 4 bases and J by 6 bases, with 13 bases between them. Germline V gives CDR1 SGHNT, CDR2 YENEEA. The CDR3 coding sequence is TGTGCCAGCAGCTCCCCAGAGGGTGGCGAGCAGTACTTC. Amino acids: CASSSPEGGEQYF. Looking up the rest from reference TRBV11-3 and TRBJ2-7 gives the full variable domain: EAGVVQSPRYKIIEKKQPVAFWCNPISGHNTLYWYLQNLGQGPELLIRYENEEAVDDSQLPKDRFSAERLKGVDSTLKIQPAELGDSAVYLCASSSPEGGEQYFGPGTRLTVT.

The CDR3: CASSYPRGGRRNEQFF. CDR3 in DNA: TGTGCCAGCAGTTACCCGCGGGGCGGGAGGAGGAATGAGCAGTTCTTC. The V and J genes are TRBV6-2 or TRBV6-3 and TRBJ2-1, with 8 bases lining up with TRBD2. Germline CDR1 MNHEY, CDR2 SVGEGT. The CDR3 runs to 16 residues. The V and J ends lost 2 bases and 7 bases, in that order; junction bases with no gene match: 10.

V is TRBV2 and J is TRBJ2-5, with 7 bases identical to TRBD2. V trimming: 4 bases; J trimming: 4 bases; junction bases outside the gene matches: 9. This CDR3 has 15 residues. Germline V gives CDR1 SNHLY, CDR2 FYNNEI. The CDR3 is CASSALAGALETQYF. The CDR3 DNA reads TGTGCCAGCAGTGCCCTGGCGGGAGCGTTAGAGACCCAGTACTTC.